These 30 T cell receptor beta chains were all obtained from the same sample, sequenced in a study of tissue T cells after allogeneic stem cell transplantation. TCRdb's table, derived via immunoSEQ multiplex PCR, lists solely in-frame clones and lacks some. The sample gives thousands of clones, around 50% of which show up once; under 12% is in the top ten. Time point reported: mouse harvest day 7 after allogeneic transplant. Tail vein injection delivered 10^7 T-cell-depleted bone marrow cells and 10^6 splenic CD5+ T cells. The source material was lymph node tissue. These receptors were taken from a female BALB/c mouse given C57BL/6 T cells with graft-versus-host disease after an allogeneic hematopoietic cell transplant.

This clone ranks as medium-sized. Mouse germline and gene names are used. From the germline J gene comes the end of the CDR3, since the read stops 1 residue before it. The chain carries TRBV29 and TRBJ1-4, with unresolved D. The V and J ends lost 2 bases and 1 base respectively, with 5 bases between them. The CDR3 contains 14 residues. Germline V lookup: CDR1 MSHET, CDR2 SYDVDS. CDR3 sequence: CASSLDNSNERLFF. CDR3 DNA, as far as it was read: TGTGCTAGCAGTTTAGACAATTCCAACGAAAGATTATTT.

Comment on this clone: Gene names are the mouse ones. The CDR3 sequence is CGARPTGGGYAEQFF. The DNA read from the CDR3 is TGTGGTGCTAGGCCCACAGGGGGCGGGTATGCTGAGCAGTTC. V gene TRBV20 combines with J gene TRBJ2-1; the match to TRBD1 covers 9 bases. From the germline J gene comes the end of the CDR3, since the read stops 1 residue before it. This CDR3 comprises 15 residues. Per germline, CDR1 GFQATS and CDR2 STVNSAI. J lost 4 bases, V lost 2 bases, and 6 bases had no gene match.

With regard to this clone: Any gene name here is a mouse gene name. The sequence runs out 1 residue before the end of the CDR3; the remainder is reconstructed from the germline J gene. The chain couples TRBV20 to TRBJ1-1, with D possibly matching TRBD1 (6 bases). CDR1 and CDR2 from the germline V gene are GFQATS and STVNSAI. The length of the CDR3 is 13 residues. V was trimmed by 2 bases and J by 0 bases, leaving 7 bases between them. The sequenced part of the CDR3 DNA is TGTGGTGCTAGGAGGGGGGCAAACACAGAAGTCTTC. Its translation is CGARRGANTEVF. The full-length CDR3 reads as CGARRGANTEVFF.

Comments on this clone: Germline and genes here are mouse. The CDR3 is cut off 1 residue early in the read; its end comes from the germline J gene. V is TRBV2 and J is TRBJ1-1; D remains ambiguous. CDR3 length: 15 residues. Germline assignment: CDR1 LGHNA and CDR2 YSYQKL. Trimming removed 0 bases at V and 3 bases at J, with 11 bases between. The part of the CDR3 DNA that was read is TGTGCCAGCAGCCAAGATTGGGGTAGGGACACAGAAGTCTTC. Its translation is CASSQDWGRDTEVF. The entire CDR3 is CASSQDWGRDTEVFF.

A remark on this clone: Gene names are mouse gene names. The sequenced fragment ends 1 residue before the CDR3 boundary, so the rest is inferred from the germline J gene. The chain combines TRBV13-2 with TRBJ2-5; a weak D match, TRBD1 (6 bases). The germline gives CDR1 NNHNN, CDR2 SYGAGS (reference sequence). The ends were cut back, 2 bases at V and 9 bases at J, with 16 bases in the middle. The CDR3 contains 14 residues. This CDR3 reads CASGEAAGQGTQYF. The part of the CDR3 DNA that was read is TGTGCCAGCGGTGAAGCGGCTGGTCAGGGGACCCAGTAC.

Comment on this clone: Gene names follow the mouse nomenclature. The missing CDR3 end, 1 residue past where the read stops, is filled in from the germline J gene. V and J are TRBV1 and TRBJ2-5, with D hard to call. The CDR3 has 12 amino acids. Between the trimmed V and J ends, which lost 3 bases and 6 bases, there was a span of 7 bases. Germline V lookup: CDR1 NSQYPW, CDR2 LRSPGD (reference sequence). The CDR3 sequence: CTCSAPRDTQYF. The DNA read from the CDR3 is TGCACCTGCAGTGCCCCCCGCGACACCCAGTAC.

To note about this clone: Gene and germline names: mouse. The observed sequence ends 1 residue before the CDR3 terminus, with the missing tail filled in from the germline J gene. V usage is TRBV13-2 and J usage is TRBJ2-5; D is ambiguous. Trimming stripped 0 bases from V and 0 bases from J, with 8 bases between. Germline V lookup: CDR1 NNHNN, CDR2 SYGAGS (reference sequence). The CDR3 has 15 residues. CDR3 protein: CASGDVTSNQDTQYF. The DNA read from the CDR3 is TGTGCCAGCGGTGATGTCACTAGTAACCAAGACACCCAGTAC.

This clone was counted a few times. Genes and germline come from the mouse. The CDR3 loop reads CASSLVDTPYEQYF. CDR3 bases read: TGTGCAAGCAGCTTAGTTGACACACCCTATGAACAGTAC. The gene calls are TRBV16 and TRBJ2-7; no clear D gene. The read ends 1 residue before the CDR3 terminus; that terminus is restored from the germline J gene. Trimming removed 1 base from V and 2 bases from J, with 9 bases in between. CDR3 length: 14 residues. The V gene's germline CDR1 is SGHSA and CDR2 FRNQAP.

This clone appeared a few times. All gene names here are mouse names. Read sequence stops 1 residue before the CDR3 end, and the germline J gene provides the missing end. This chain connects TRBV26 to TRBJ1-2; a possible D gene is TRBD1 (5 bases). Germline V gene sequence: CDR1 KGHPV, CDR2 FQNQEV (reference sequence). The V and J ends lost 0 bases and 2 bases respectively, with 7 bases between them. This CDR3 region has 14 residues. Here the CDR3 reads CASSLSQGNSDYTF. CDR3 bases read: TGTGCCAGCAGTCTGTCGCAGGGTAACTCCGACTACACC.

In the case of this clone: Gene names are mouse gene names. The read ends 1 residue early relative to the CDR3; the germline J gene fills the gap. V is TRBV26 and J is TRBJ2-4; D remains unclear. The CDR3 is 12 amino acids. The germline V gene encodes CDR1 KGHPV and CDR2 FQNQEV (reference sequence). Trimming removed 4 bases at V and 4 bases at J, with 6 bases between. This CDR3 is CASSPQKNTLYF. Partial CDR3 DNA: TGTGCCAGCAGTCCGCAAAAAAACACCTTGTAC.

To note about this clone: These gene names are mouse names. The read is 1 residue too short to cover the CDR3 end, so that end is filled in from the germline J gene. The genes are TRBV14 and TRBJ2-4, with 10 bases that match TRBD1. The CDR3 is 13 amino acids. The V segment lost 5 bases and the J segment 7 bases; nucleotides outside the gene matches: 4. Germline V gene data show CDR1 as SGHDT and CDR2 as FRDEAV. CDR3 sequence reads: CASSPDRGYTLYF. CDR3 DNA (partial): TGTGCCAGCAGCCCGGACAGGGGGTACACCTTGTAC.

This clone has only a few counts. The genes are named according to mouse. This CDR3 is CASRIRVSNERLFF. CDR3 DNA, as far as it was read: TGTGCCAGCAGGATCAGGGTTTCCAACGAAAGATTATTT. The chain uses TRBV24 and TRBJ1-4; weak D call: TRBD1 (5 bases). The read terminates 1 residue ahead of where the CDR3 ends, so the germline J gene completes it. Germline assignment: CDR1 KGHTA and CDR2 FRNEEI. CDR3 length: 14 residues. Trimming stripped 6 bases from V and 0 bases from J, with 8 bases between.

A note on this clone: Germline and genes here are mouse. The CDR3 end falls 1 residue outside the read, so it is completed with the germline J gene. The chain employs TRBV3 and TRBJ2-1; 9 positions match TRBD2. The CDR3 has 15 residues. Germline CDR1 reads SNHLY; CDR2 reads FYNGKV (reference sequence). J lost 6 bases, V lost 1 base, and 4 bases had no gene match. The CDR3 protein is CASSLGAGGVAEQFF. The CDR3 DNA, read in part, is TGTGCCAGCAGCTTAGGGGCTGGGGGGGTTGCTGAGCAGTTC.

This clone is labeled as large. Gene names denote mouse genes. The missing CDR3 end, 1 residue past where the read stops, is filled in from the germline J gene. The chain joins TRBV23 to TRBJ2-5; the D call in the table, TRBD1, was not verified against the DNA. This CDR3 has 13 amino acids. The germline V gene has CDR1 KGHTA and CDR2 FQNQQP. The sequenced CDR3 bases are TGCTCCAGCAGTCTCGGACAACAAGACACCCAGTAC. It is translated as CSSSLGQQDTQY. The whole CDR3 region reads CSSSLGQQDTQYF.

This clone occurred a few times. The germline and genes are mouse ones. The read is 1 residue too short to cover the CDR3 end, so that end is filled in from the germline J gene. The chain has TRBV19 and TRBJ2-7; TRBD1 matches at 7 bases. This CDR3 region has 12 residues. V trimming: 5 bases; J trimming: 3 bases; junction bases outside the gene matches: 2. Germline CDR1 and CDR2: FNHDT and SITEND (reference sequence). The CDR3 region is CASRRDSYEQYF. CDR3 DNA (partial): TGTGCCAGCAGGAGGGACAGCTATGAACAGTAC.

Worth noting for this clone: These gene names are mouse names. Read coverage stops 1 residue before the CDR3 terminus; the germline J gene supplies the remainder. This rearrangement joins TRBV26 to TRBJ1-4; D is unclear. Germline V gives CDR1 KGHPV, CDR2 FQNQEV (reference sequence). The V and J ends lost 3 bases and 7 bases respectively, with 9 bases between them. This CDR3 spans 13 amino acids. CDR3 DNA, as far as it was read: TGTGCCAGCAGTCTCTTGGGGTTCGAAAGATTATTT. It yields the protein CASSLLGFERLF. The CDR3 in its entirety is CASSLLGFERLFF.

Comment on this clone: The germline and genes are mouse ones. The read ends 1 residue shy of where the CDR3 ends; the end is completed using the germline J gene. V is TRBV26 and J is TRBJ1-3, with D unresolved. The CDR3 contains 12 residues. Germline CDR1 and CDR2: KGHPV and FQNQEV (reference sequence). Between the trimmed V and J ends, which lost 2 bases and 4 bases, there was a span of 3 bases. The CDR3 bases that were read are TGTGCCAGCAGTCTGGAGGGAAATACGCTCTAT. Protein sequence: CASSLEGNTLY. The CDR3 in its entirety is CASSLEGNTLYF.

This clone was observed a few times. The genes and germline here are from mouse. The CDR3 goes on 1 residue after the read ends, and that part is filled in from the germline J gene. The genes are TRBV13-3 and TRBJ1-2; TRBD1 is a possible D gene (6 bases). Trimming left V 2 bases short and J 0 bases short, with 8 bases between. This CDR3 spans 14 amino acids. The germline CDR1 and CDR2 sequences are NNHDY and SYVADS. The sequenced part of the CDR3 DNA is TGTGCCAGCAGTGAACAGGGAGCAAACTCCGACTACACC. Translation gives CASSEQGANSDYT. The whole CDR3 sequence is CASSEQGANSDYTF.

Concerning this clone itself: Each gene name is a mouse one. The CDR3 loop reads CASSTTYAETLYF. CDR3 bases read: TGTGCCAGCAGTACGACTTATGCAGAAACGCTGTAT. V and J are TRBV26 and TRBJ2-3, with D unclear. The read ends 1 residue before the CDR3 terminus; that terminus is restored from the germline J gene. The V end was cut by 5 bases, the J end by 2 bases, with 8 bases between. The CDR3 is 13 amino acids. Germline V gives CDR1 KGHPV, CDR2 FQNQEV (reference sequence).

In this sample, this clone turned up a few times. The genes and germline here are from mouse. The chain's CDR3 is CASSERSSYEQYF. The sequenced part of the CDR3 DNA is TGTGCCAGCAGTGAACGGAGCTCCTATGAACAGTAC. The chain employs TRBV13-3 and TRBJ2-7; D uncertain. The CDR3 goes on 1 residue after the read ends, and that part is filled in from the germline J gene. This CDR3 is built from 13 residues. Trimming shortened V by 2 bases and J by 0 bases, and 6 bases separated the two germline ends. Per germline, CDR1 NNHDY and CDR2 SYVADS.

This clone appeared a few times. Genes and germline are mouse. The sequenced fragment ends 1 residue before the CDR3 boundary, so the rest is inferred from the germline J gene. The chain is built from TRBV19 and TRBJ2-7, with 11 bases lining up with TRBD2. The junction had 4 bases not matched to a gene; V was cut back by 4 bases and J by 4 bases. The germline CDR1 and CDR2 sequences are FNHDT and SITEND (reference sequence). The CDR3 extends over 14 amino acids. The CDR3 loop is CASSPGTGGYEQYF. Incomplete CDR3 DNA: TGTGCCAGCAGTCCCGGGACTGGGGGTTATGAACAGTAC.

With respect to this clone: The gene symbols are mouse symbols. The read stops 1 residue short of the end of the CDR3; the missing end is completed from the germline J gene. The rearrangement uses TRBV31 and TRBJ2-2, with D hard to call. The CDR3 is 13 amino acids. Germline CDR1 is GKSSPN and CDR2 is SITVG. Trimming pared 2 bases from V and 3 bases from J, leaving 7 bases between. Partial CDR3 DNA: TGTGCCTGGAGTTTTGAGGACACCGGGCAGCTCTAC. As protein: CAWSFEDTGQLY. Given in full, the CDR3 is CAWSFEDTGQLYF.

This clone was seen a handful of times. Gene names follow the mouse nomenclature. The sequenced fragment ends 1 residue before the CDR3 boundary, so the rest is inferred from the germline J gene. This sequence joins TRBV16 and TRBJ2-2, with TRBD2 identical over 11 bases. Germline V lookup: CDR1 SGHSA, CDR2 FRNQAP. The CDR3 is 15 residues long. With 3 bases clipped from V and 7 bases from J, the junction kept 4 bases outside the gene matches. CDR3 sequence: CASSFTGGAGGQLYF. The sequenced CDR3 bases are TGTGCAAGCAGCTTTACTGGGGGGGCGGGCGGGCAGCTCTAC.

In this sample, this clone is large. The genes and germline here are from mouse. The read terminates 1 residue ahead of where the CDR3 ends, so the germline J gene completes it. The chain uses TRBV2 and TRBJ2-3; perhaps TRBD1 as D (7 bases). V lost 1 base to trimming and J lost 1 base, with 9 bases between them. Looked up from germline, CDR1 is LGHNA and CDR2 is YSYQKL. There are 15 residues in the CDR3. The CDR3 is CASSQGGGGAETLYF. Partial CDR3 DNA: TGTGCCAGCAGCCAAGGAGGGGGCGGTGCAGAAACGCTGTAT.

Notes on this clone: Here the gene names and germline are mouse. CDR3 sequence reads: CASGDGQRNTEVFF. CDR3 DNA (partial): TGTGCCAGCGGTGATGGGCAGAGAAACACAGAAGTCTTC. V usage is TRBV13-2 and J usage is TRBJ1-1, with no clear D. The read ends 1 residue shy of where the CDR3 ends; the end is completed using the germline J gene. The CDR3 spans 14 residues. Germline V gives CDR1 NNHNN, CDR2 SYGAGS (reference sequence). Trimming left V 0 bases short and J 1 base short, with 7 bases between.

Details on this clone: Here the gene names and germline are mouse. Read data end 1 residue before the CDR3 end; the end is taken from the germline J gene. The chain joins TRBV1 to TRBJ2-7; no firm D call. Germline V CDR1 and CDR2: NSQYPW, LRSPGD (reference sequence). The germline V and J ends were trimmed by 7 bases and 3 bases, with 10 bases remaining between them. CDR3 length equals 12 residues. Incomplete CDR3 DNA: TGCACCTGCACATCCGGGATCTATGAACAGTAC. It specifies CTCTSGIYEQY. The full-length CDR3 reads as CTCTSGIYEQYF.

About this clone itself: The germline and genes are mouse ones. The part of the CDR3 DNA that was read is TGTGCCAGCAGCTTCGACGGTAACTCCGACTACACC. Translated: CASSFDGNSDYT. The CDR3 as a whole reads CASSFDGNSDYTF. This chain uses TRBV3 with TRBJ1-2; the D is unclear. The observed sequence ends 1 residue before the CDR3 terminus, with the missing tail filled in from the germline J gene. The V and J ends lost 3 bases and 2 bases respectively, with 7 bases between them. Germline CDR1 and CDR2: SNHLY and FYNGKV (reference sequence). The CDR3 is 13 amino acids.

This clone was seen a few times. The gene symbols are mouse symbols. CDR3 in amino acids: CASSLLLGHYEQYF. Partial CDR3 DNA: TGTGCCAGCAGTCTGCTCCTGGGGCACTATGAACAGTAC. The chain recombines TRBV24 with TRBJ2-7; D may be TRBD2 (6 bases). Read data end 1 residue before the CDR3 end; the end is taken from the germline J gene. This CDR3 comprises 14 residues. Germline-derived CDR1 and CDR2 are KGHTA and FRNEEI. Trimming stripped 2 bases from V and 3 bases from J, with 11 bases between.

For this clone: Gene names and germline refer to mouse. The read terminates 1 residue ahead of where the CDR3 ends, so the germline J gene completes it. The genes are TRBV16 and TRBJ2-5; D remains ambiguous. Germline V gene sequence: CDR1 SGHSA, CDR2 FRNQAP. Trimming removed 0 bases from V and 5 bases from J, with 3 bases in between. This CDR3 region has 12 residues. CDR3 DNA (partial): TGTGCAAGCAGCTTAGATGTAGACACCCAGTAC. Amino acids: CASSLDVDTQY. The whole CDR3 sequence is CASSLDVDTQYF.

This clone was detected only a few times. The gene names here belong to mouse. The CDR3 goes on 1 residue after the read ends, and that part is filled in from the germline J gene. The V call is TRBV26, the J call TRBJ1-2, with TRBD1 identical over 7 bases. Germline V gives CDR1 KGHPV, CDR2 FQNQEV (reference sequence). V lost 4 bases and J lost 1; bases outside the gene matches: 3. This CDR3 comprises 14 residues. CDR3 DNA, as far as it was read: TGTGCCAGCAGTCAGGGGGCAGGAAACTCCGACTACACC. It encodes CASSQGAGNSDYT. The CDR3 reads in full as CASSQGAGNSDYTF.